This entry is about one TCR beta chain. This sample is drawn from a study of T-cell memory formation after mild COVID-19. The CDR3 runs to 15 residues. The ends were cut back, 5 bases at V and 1 base at J, with 13 bases in the middle. Each CDR3 protein is one row after TCRdb ran MiXCR on the 5' RACE reads. The data contain about 150,000 distinct CDR3 sequences, around 15% of them singletons. This receptor was identified in an adult woman who had mild COVID-19 (a few samples of this study predate the infection). Cell type and time point are not known. Sequencing used PBMCs or a T cell subset sorted from them (not recorded which). The genes are TRBV12-3 or TRBV12-4 and TRBJ2-3; D possibly corresponds to TRBD1 (6 bases). The CDR3 protein is CASSPQGMGTDTQYF. CDR3 sequence (DNA): TGTGCCAGCAGTCCGCAGGGGATGGGCACAGATACGCAGTATTTT.